This TCR beta chain is drawn from a study of CD8+ T cells in alopecia areata. Broader study findings: For baseline CD8+ expansion, any link to response stays uncertain with one nonresponder.

The authors extracted RNA and reverse transcribed it into cDNA as the sequencing template. Method: immunoSEQ multiplex PCR; TCRdb's copy keeps in-frame clones and lacks some. The table shows 150,000 to 200,000 clones, with approximately 60% occurring only once. Concerning this clone: Its antigen remains unknown.

Treatment defined: oral pan-JAK inhibitor, 5-10 mg twice daily. The CDR3 length is 12 residues. CDR1 SQVTM and CDR2 ANQGSEA come from the germline V gene. V lost 4 bases to trimming and J lost 11 bases, with 17 bases between them. This sequence was found in a human donor with alopecia areata. This specimen consisted of CD4+ T cells sorted from blood, obtained at week 24, from a patient treated with tofacitinib. The genes are TRBV29-1 and TRBJ1-1, with D unresolved. CDR3 in amino acids: CSVVVEGLMAFF. Written as DNA, the CDR3 is TGCAGCGTTGTTGTGGAGGGTCTAATGGCTTTCTTT. The whole variable domain, remainder taken from reference TRBV29-1 and TRBJ1-1, is SAVISQKPSRDICQRGTSLTIQCQVDSQVTMMFWYRQQPGQSLTLIATANQGSEATYESGFVIDKFPISRPNLTFSTLTVSNMSPEDSSIYLCSVVVEGLMAFFGQGTRLTVV.